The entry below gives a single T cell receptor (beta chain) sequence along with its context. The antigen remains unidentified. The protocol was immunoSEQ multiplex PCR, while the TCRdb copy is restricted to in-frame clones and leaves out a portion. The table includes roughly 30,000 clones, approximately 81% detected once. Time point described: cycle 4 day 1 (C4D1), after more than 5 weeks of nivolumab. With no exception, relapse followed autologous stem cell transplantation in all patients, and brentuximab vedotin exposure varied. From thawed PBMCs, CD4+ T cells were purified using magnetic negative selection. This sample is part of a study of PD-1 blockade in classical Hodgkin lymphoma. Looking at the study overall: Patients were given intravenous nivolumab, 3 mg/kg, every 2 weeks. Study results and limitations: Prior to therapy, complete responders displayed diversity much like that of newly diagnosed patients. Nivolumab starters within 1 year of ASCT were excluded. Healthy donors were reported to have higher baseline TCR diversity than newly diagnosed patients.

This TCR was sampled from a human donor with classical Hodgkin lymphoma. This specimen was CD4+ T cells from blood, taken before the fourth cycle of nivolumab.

The CDR3 region is CASSPAAGSSEKLFF. The CDR3 DNA reads as TGCGCCAGCAGCCCGGCGGCAGGGTCGAGTGAAAAACTGTTTTTT. The rearrangement joins TRBV5-1 to TRBJ1-4; TRBD1 is a possible D gene (5 bases). The CDR3 sequence is 15 residues long. CDR1 SGHRS and CDR2 YFSETQ come from the germline V gene. Trimming took off 4 bases at V and 7 bases at J, with 17 bases between the two ends.